This TCR beta chain is drawn from a study of neurological immune-mediated disorders. The study's findings and limits: Falling below healthy controls, multiple sclerosis showed the least TCR clonal expansion, while HTLV-1-associated myelopathy showed the most.

Per the germline V gene, CDR1 is SGHRS and CDR2 is YFSETQ. Trimming cost V 0 bases and J 3 bases; bases outside gene matches: 2. This CDR3 contains 15 residues. This clonotype was picked up many times. Its antigen is as yet unknown. Time point given: longitudinal time-point 3. As for the cDNA, it was generated by 5'RACE with 10-nucleotide random UMIs. From the 5' RACE reads, TCRdb called clonotypes with MiXCR, one entry per CDR3 protein. The table has 85,000 to 110,000 distinct CDR3 sequences, roughly 10% seen once. The chain joins TRBV5-1 to TRBJ2-2; 7 nucleotides align to TRBD1. Sequenced: PBMCs. This clonotype originated in a female donor with HTLV-1-associated myelopathy (HAM/TSP). CDR3 residues: CASSLEGADTGELFF. The CDR3 coding sequence is TGCGCCAGCAGCTTGGAGGGGGCAGACACCGGGGAGCTGTTTTTT.